The 12 T cell receptor beta chains given below trace back to one sample, sequenced in a study of blood T cell repertoires in COVID-19. The protocol was immunoSEQ multiplex PCR, while the TCRdb copy is restricted to in-frame clones and leaves out a portion. The profile shows about 220,000 clones, 75% to 90% of them singletons. Sample: peripheral blood. Receptors were obtained from an elderly woman with COVID-19, enrolled during active disease.

The chain carries TRBV7-2 and TRBJ1-2; no firm D call. This CDR3 has 13 residues. Germline values: CDR1 SGHTA, CDR2 FQGNSA. V was shortened by 3 bases and J by 4 bases, with 9 bases between the two germline ends. The CDR3 bases are TGTGCCAGCAGCTTCTGGCAGGCCTATGGCTACACCTTC. It translates to CASSFWQAYGYTF. The full variable domain, rest sourced from reference TRBV7-2 and TRBJ1-2, is GAGVSQSPSNKVTEKGKDVELRCDPISGHTALYWYRQSLGQGLEFLIYFQGNSAPDKSGLPSDRFSAERTGGSVSTLTIQRTQQEDSAVYLCASSFWQAYGYTFGSGTRLTVV.

This chain links TRBV6-2 or TRBV6-3 with TRBJ1-2; weak D call: TRBD1 (5 bases). The V gene lost 2 bases and the J gene lost 3 bases, with 19 bases spanning the gap. Germline-derived CDR1 and CDR2 are MNHEY and SVGEGT. The CDR3 is 17 residues long. The CDR3, as DNA: TGTGCCAGCAGTTACCCCCGTCCAGGGACTTCCGACTATGGCTACACCTTC. Translating it yields CASSYPRPGTSDYGYTF.

This sequence joins TRBV7-9 and TRBJ1-1; possible D gene TRBD1, 6 bases. CDR3 length equals 12 residues. Germline CDR1 reads SEHNR; CDR2 reads FQNEAQ (reference sequence). Trimming removed 11 bases at V and 8 bases at J, with 18 bases between. DNA for the CDR3: TGTGCCGGCACAAGGATAGACAGGGAAGCTTTCTTT. It encodes CAGTRIDREAFF.

V is TRBV9 and J is TRBJ2-1; D unresolved. CDR1 and CDR2 from the germline V gene are SGDLS and YYNGEE. Trimming removed 4 bases from V and 8 bases from J, with 7 bases in between. There are 11 residues in the CDR3. The DNA for the CDR3 is TGTGCCAGCAGCATACGGGATGAGCAGTTCTTC. Amino acids: CASSIRDEQFF.

The gene calls are TRBV30 and TRBJ1-4; the D gene is possibly TRBD1 (6 bases). Germline loops: CDR1 GTSNPN, CDR2 SVGIG (reference sequence). Trimming left V 0 bases short and J 3 bases short, with 11 bases between. The CDR3 is 15 residues long. The CDR3 coding sequence is TGTGCCTGGAGTGTACAAAGACAGGCTAATGAAAAACTGTTTTTT. It encodes CAWSVQRQANEKLFF.

The gene calls are TRBV10-3 and TRBJ2-1; maybe TRBD2 (5 bases). Trimming took off 4 bases at V and 4 bases at J, with 11 bases between the two ends. The CDR3 length is 14 residues. Germline V gene lookup returns CDR1 ENHRY and CDR2 SYGVKD. The chain's CDR3 is CAISVEENYNEQFF. Written as DNA, the CDR3 is TGTGCCATCAGTGTGGAGGAGAATTACAATGAGCAGTTCTTC.

Concerning this clone: The identical CDR3 is also encoded by other nucleotide sequences in the sample. The genes are TRBV18 and TRBJ2-5, with 7 bases lining up with TRBD1. The junction had 7 bases not matched to a gene; V was cut back by 4 bases and J by 5 bases. The CDR3 contains 14 residues. In germline, CDR1 is KGHSH, CDR2 LQKENI. The CDR3 coding sequence is TGTGCCAGCTCACGACAGGGTGCAGGGGAGACCCAGTACTTC. This codes for CASSRQGAGETQYF.

This clone was detected only once. The V gene is TRBV30, the J gene TRBJ2-3, with 9 nucleotides matching TRBD2. Trimming cost V 4 bases and J 2 bases; bases outside gene matches: 1. CDR3 length equals 13 residues. CDR1 GTSNPN and CDR2 SVGIG come from the germline V gene (reference sequence). The CDR3 loop is CAWTSGVTDTQYF. CDR3 sequence (DNA): TGTGCCTGGACTAGCGGGGTCACAGATACGCAGTATTTT.

J is TRBJ1-4 and V is TRBV6-6; TRBD1 agrees at 9 bases. The CDR3 consists of 15 residues. CDR1 and CDR2 (germline): MNHNY, SVGAGI (reference sequence). After removal of 6 bases from V and 7 bases from J, the junction contained 9 bases not matched to a gene. CDR3 DNA: TGTGCCAGCAGGGGGGGGACAGGGCCTAGTGAAAAACTGTTTTTT. Its translation: CASRGGTGPSEKLFF.

Notes on this clone: The sample has other DNA sequences that encode this CDR3 too. The V and J genes are TRBV12-3 or TRBV12-4 and TRBJ1-5; D remains unclear. The CDR3 is 12 residues long. Between the trimmed V and J ends, which lost 3 bases and 6 bases, there was a span of 6 bases. CDR3 in DNA: TGTGCCAGCAGTTTGAGAGGTCAGCCCCAGCATTTT. It specifies CASSLRGQPQHF.

The V gene is TRBV6-5, the J gene TRBJ1-1; 7 bases map to TRBD1. Trimming cost V 4 bases and J 5 bases; bases outside gene matches: 1. Germline assignment: CDR1 MNHEY and CDR2 SVGAGI. The CDR3 sequence is 12 residues long. The CDR3 nucleotides read TGTGCCAGCAGTTCGACAGGGACTGAAGCTTTCTTT. Translating it yields CASSSTGTEAFF.

This sequence joins TRBV6-2 or TRBV6-3 and TRBJ2-2, with D possibly being TRBD1 (6 bases). The CDR3 is 14 residues long. The germline CDR1 and CDR2 sequences are MNHEY and SVGEGT. V lost 3 bases, J lost 6 bases, and 11 bases lay in between. The CDR3, as DNA: TGTGCCAGCAGTTATTCAGGGGCGTCCGGGGAGCTGTTTTTT. The encoded protein is CASSYSGASGELFF.